The rows below give T cell receptor beta chains drawn from one sample of a study of tissue T cells after allogeneic stem cell transplantation. Some clones are missing from TCRdb's copy, which holds only in-frame ones; the method was immunoSEQ multiplex PCR. The sample has some 43,000 clones, more than 90% seen once. Sequencing was performed on blood, taken before transplantation. These receptors were obtained from a woman between 40 and 69 years old who later had graft-versus-host disease after an allogeneic stem cell transplant. CDR3s include the opening cysteine and the closing phenylalanine or tryptophan. Fields, in order: clone size, D gene, J gene, V gene, CDR3 DNA, CDR3 protein. A D gene is named only where the DNA matches it firmly. Clone size, where shown, is once, few, many, or a class for clones that have expanded.

>NA|NA|TRBJ1-5|TRBV30
TGTGCCTGGAGTCCGGGGCCAGGTCAGCCCCAGCATTTT
CAWSPGPGQPQHF
>NA|NA|TRBJ1-1|TRBV29-1
TGCAGCGTTGAGAGGACGGTAAACACTGAAGCTTTCTTT
CSVERTVNTEAFF
>NA|NA|TRBJ2-4|TRBV28
TGTGCCAGCAGTTTCCTACCGACAGCCGGAGAGGTCAAAAACATTCAGTACTTC
CASSFLPTAGEVKNIQYF
>NA|NA|TRBJ1-5|TRBV7-2
TGTGCCAGCAGTTCTTATATGGGGCCCCAGCATTTT
CASSSYMGPQHF
>NA|NA|TRBJ1-2|TRBV28
TGTGCCAGCAGTTTATTCGGGGGGCTTGGCTATGGCTACACCTTC
CASSLFGGLGYGYTF
>NA|NA|TRBJ2-1|TRBV28
TGTGCCAGCAGTTTCTTTTCGGGTGTCGATGAGCAGTTCTTC
CASSFFSGVDEQFF
>NA|NA|TRBJ1-1|TRBV30
TGTGCCTGGAGCCTTAAGTCCACTGAAGCTTTCTTT
CAWSLKSTEAFF
>NA|TRBD2|TRBJ2-7|TRBV27
TGTGCCAGCAGACTAGCGGGAGGGAGCTACGAGCAGTACTTC
CASRLAGGSYEQYF
>NA|TRBD1|TRBJ1-2|TRBV7-2
TGTGCCAGCAGCTCGCAAGGGACAGGGAGAAGTCGCGACTACACCTTC
CASSSQGTGRSRDYTF
>NA|NA|TRBJ2-7|TRBV5-6
TGTGCCAGCAGCCCATTCGTGGTAATCGGTGACGAGCAGTACTTC
CASSPFVVIGDEQYF
>NA|TRBD1|TRBJ1-2|TRBV29-1
TGCAGCGTGGAAGGGGGCGCAGACGGCTACACCTTC
CSVEGGADGYTF
>NA|TRBD2|TRBJ2-5|TRBV6-2/TRBV6-3
TGTGCCAGCAGTTACTTCTCTAGCGGGGACCAAGAGACCCAGTACTTC
CASSYFSSGDQETQYF
>once|NA|TRBJ2-5|TRBV5-1
TGCGCCAGCAGCCAGGGCGGGAATCCCCCCCAGTACTTC
CASSQGGNPPQYF
>NA|NA|TRBJ1-2|TRBV28
TGTGCCAGCAGCCCCACGACAAGTTTCTATGGCTACACCTTC
CASSPTTSFYGYTF
>NA|NA|TRBJ1-1|TRBV7-9
TGTGCCAGCAGCTTAGCAGCGAGGGCGGGCACTGAAGCTTTCTTT
CASSLAARAGTEAFF
>NA|TRBD1|TRBJ2-5|TRBV7-2
TGTGCCAGCAGCTCCCGACAGGGAGAGACCCAGTACTTC
CASSSRQGETQYF
>NA|NA|TRBJ1-4|TRBV27
TGTGCCAGCAGTTGGGGGGGAGGGGCCACTAATGAAAAACTGTTTTTT
CASSWGGGATNEKLFF
>once|NA|TRBJ2-5|TRBV13
TGTGCCAGCAGCTTTAGCGGAGGGACGGAGACCCAGTACTTC
CASSFSGGTETQYF
>NA|NA|TRBJ2-1|TRBV15
TGTGCCACCAGCAGAACAGGCGACTCCTACAATGAGCAGTTCTTC
CATSRTGDSYNEQFF
>once|NA|TRBJ2-1|TRBV6-4
TGTGCCAGCAGTGACTCCGCGACCAATGAGCAGTTCTTC
CASSDSATNEQFF
>NA|NA|TRBJ1-6|TRBV7-9
TGTGCCAGCAGCCGCCCGGGAAGCAGCTCCTATAATTCACCCCTCCACTTT
CASSRPGSSSYNSPLHF
>NA|TRBD1|TRBJ2-3|TRBV5-8
TGTGCCACTCTCGACAGGGGTAGAGCAGATACGCAGTATTTT
CATLDRGRADTQYF
>NA|TRBD1|TRBJ1-6|TRBV27
TGTGCCAGCAGTCCGGACAGGGGGAAGTCACCCCTCCACTTT
CASSPDRGKSPLHF
>NA|TRBD1|TRBJ1-3|TRBV18
TGTGCCAGCTCACTCCACCCAGGGGGCGGCTCTGGAAACACCATATATTTT
CASSLHPGGGSGNTIYF
>NA|NA|TRBJ1-6|TRBV9
TGTGCCAGCAGCGTAGGGGCGCAGTATAATTCACCCCTCCACTTT
CASSVGAQYNSPLHF
>NA|TRBD1|TRBJ2-2|TRBV19
TGTGCCAGTAGTGACAGGGGCTGGACCGGGGAGCTGTTTTTT
CASSDRGWTGELFF
>NA|NA|TRBJ1-1|TRBV19
TGTGCCAGTAGTCGGGATATTGCTGAAGCTTTCTTT
CASSRDIAEAFF
>NA|TRBD2|TRBJ2-7|TRBV4-2
TGTGCCAGCAGCCAAGAAACTAGCGGGAGTACCTACGAGCAGTACTTC
CASSQETSGSTYEQYF
>NA|TRBD1|TRBJ1-6|TRBV25-1
TGTGCCAGCAGTGACCCTTCCCAAGCCGGGACAGGCCATTCACCCCTCCACTTT
CASSDPSQAGTGHSPLHF
>NA|NA|TRBJ2-7|TRBV7-2
TGTGCCAGCAGCTCCGGTTGGGGCGCCTACGAGCAGTACTTC
CASSSGWGAYEQYF
>once|NA|TRBJ1-1|TRBV5-1
TGCGCCAGCAGCTTGCCGGCAGGGAAGAACACTGAAGCTTTCTTT
CASSLPAGKNTEAFF
>NA|NA|TRBJ2-5|TRBV4-1
TGCGCCAGCAGCCAAGGGAGGGAAGAGACCCAGTACTTC
CASSQGREETQYF
>few|TRBD1|TRBJ1-5|TRBV6-5
TGTGCCAGCAGCCGACAGGGTGTTGATCAGCCCCAGCATTTT
CASSRQGVDQPQHF
>NA|NA|TRBJ2-2|TRBV6-2/TRBV6-3
TGTGCCAGCAGTTACGCGGCCGGGGAGCTGTTTTTT
CASSYAAGELFF
>NA|TRBD2|TRBJ2-1|TRBV7-9
TGTGCCAGCAGCTTAGAAGCGCTAGCGGGAGTCAATGAGCAGTTCTTC
CASSLEALAGVNEQFF
>once|NA|TRBJ2-1|TRBV24-1
TGTGCCACCAGTGATTTGCTGGAGAGGGGGCAGTTCTTC
CATSDLLERGQFF
>once|NA|TRBJ2-2|TRBV11-3
TGTGCCAGCAGCTTTTCCAGGGGGAGGACCGGGGAGCTGTTTTTT
CASSFSRGRTGELFF
>NA|NA|TRBJ2-1|TRBV27
TGTGCCAGCAGTTTCTGGGGAGAAACCTACAATGAGCAGTTCTTC
CASSFWGETYNEQFF
>NA|TRBD2|TRBJ2-1|TRBV3-1/TRBV3-2
TGTGCCAGCAGCCACGGGACTAGCGGGAGGGTTGAGCAGTTCTTC
CASSHGTSGRVEQFF
>NA|TRBD1|TRBJ1-2|TRBV11-2
TGTGCCAGCAGCTTAGTAGACAGGGGATATGGCTACACCTTC
CASSLVDRGYGYTF
>NA|TRBD1|TRBJ1-1|TRBV4-3
TGCGCCAGCAGCTATCGAACCGGGACAGGGAACACTGAAGCTTTCTTT
CASSYRTGTGNTEAFF
>NA|TRBD1|TRBJ1-2|TRBV28
TGTGCCAGCGCCACCGCAGGGGGCGGGTTTATGGTGGGCTACACCTTC
CASATAGGGFMVGYTF
>NA|NA|TRBJ2-2|TRBV9
TGTGCCAGCAGCGTAAACACCGGGGAGCTGTTTTTT
CASSVNTGELFF
>few|NA|TRBJ2-1|TRBV24-1
TGTGCCACCAGTGATTCGGCGGGGGCGAATCAGTTCTTC
CATSDSAGANQFF
>NA|NA|TRBJ2-1|TRBV28
TGTGCCAGCAGTTTACCTGGGGAGGCCCTCTCCAATGAGCAGTTCTTC
CASSLPGEALSNEQFF
>NA|NA|TRBJ2-5|TRBV5-4
TGTGCCAGCAGCTTCGGTGGAGAGACCCAGTACTTC
CASSFGGETQYF
>NA|NA|TRBJ1-4|TRBV2
TGTGCCAGCAGCCGCGTCGGGGTTGCTAATGAAAAACTGTTTTTT
CASSRVGVANEKLFF
>NA|TRBD2|TRBJ2-1|TRBV7-2
TGTGCCAGCAGCTTCCGTGGACTAGCACAAGGTGAGCAGTTCTTC
CASSFRGLAQGEQFF
>few|NA|TRBJ2-7|TRBV30
TGTGCCTGGAAGCCCCAACTATGGTCGCTCTACGAGCAGTACTTC
CAWKPQLWSLYEQYF
>NA|TRBD2|TRBJ2-7|TRBV7-2
TGTGCCAGCAGCTTAGATGGGGGACTAGCGGGAGGCGAGCAGTACTTC
CASSLDGGLAGGEQYF
>NA|NA|TRBJ1-3|TRBV19
TGTGCCAGTCGTGAGTCGGTCACCATATATTTT
CASRESVTIYF
>NA|TRBD2|TRBJ2-3|TRBV24-1
TGTGCCACCAGTGATTATGATAGCGGGGCCATTGGGGATACGCAGTATTTT
CATSDYDSGAIGDTQYF